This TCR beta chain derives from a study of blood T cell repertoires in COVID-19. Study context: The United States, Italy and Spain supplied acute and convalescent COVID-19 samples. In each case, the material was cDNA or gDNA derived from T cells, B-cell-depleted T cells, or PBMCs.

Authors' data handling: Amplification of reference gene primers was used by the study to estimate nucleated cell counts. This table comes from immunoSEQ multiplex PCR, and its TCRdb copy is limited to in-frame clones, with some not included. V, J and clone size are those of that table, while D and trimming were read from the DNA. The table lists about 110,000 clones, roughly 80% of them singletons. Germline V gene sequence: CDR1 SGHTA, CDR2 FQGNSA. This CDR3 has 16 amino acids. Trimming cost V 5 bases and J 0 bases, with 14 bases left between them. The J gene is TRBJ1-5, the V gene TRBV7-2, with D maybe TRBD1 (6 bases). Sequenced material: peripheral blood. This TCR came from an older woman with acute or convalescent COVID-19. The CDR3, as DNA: TGTGCCAGCAGCGTTACAGGGACGGCTAGCAATCAGCCCCAGCATTTT. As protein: CASSVTGTASNQPQHF.